Given below is one T cell receptor beta chain in context. This sample was taken from a study of cytomegalovirus exposure and HLA in healthy donors. Primers: 60 Vbeta forward and 13 Jbeta reverse. In the original processing: A later analysis tallied 87 million or so unique TCR beta chains, about 9.9 million of them shared. TCRdb keeps only in-frame clones here, not all; method: immunoSEQ multiplex PCR. Clone size and the V and J calls come from that table; the DNA yielded D and trimming. The specimen's table records approximately 80,000 clones. The source material was PBMCs. This receptor was obtained from a man between 18 and 29 years old in good health and CMV-seropositive.

The CDR3 loop reads CASSLGGFSNQPQHF. The DNA of the CDR3 is TGTGCCAGCAGCCTCGGGGGATTTAGCAATCAGCCCCAGCATTTT. The genes are TRBV6-5 and TRBJ1-5; perhaps TRBD1 as D (5 bases). V was shortened by 6 bases and J by 0 bases, with 12 bases between the two germline ends. Germline V CDR1 and CDR2: MNHEY, SVGAGI. The CDR3 contains 15 residues.